This paragraph reports one T cell receptor (beta chain). Its antigen is not known. A second PCR of roughly 7 to 11 cycles used a sample-barcoded 5' primer and a J-beta primer mix. TCRdb analysed the 5' RACE reads with MiXCR anew, one entry per CDR3 protein. Among over 1,500,000 distinct CDR3 sequences, about 50% were seen once, and the ten largest hold more than 2%. This sample stems from a study of blood T cells in healthy people across ages. Study-wide points: Higher naive T cell percentage went strongly together with higher TCR beta diversity. Estimated diversity across one million T cells was deemed an underestimate.

The specimen sequenced was blood. The TCR comes from a middle-aged woman in good health.

The CDR3 reads CASRKDSSYNEQFF. CDR3 nucleotides: TGTGCCAGCAGAAAGGACAGCTCCTACAATGAGCAGTTCTTC. The rearrangement links TRBV2 to TRBJ2-1, with D tentatively TRBD1 (6 bases). V dropped 6 bases and J dropped 0 bases, with 9 bases sitting between them. Germline CDR1 and CDR2: SNHLY and FYNNEI. This CDR3 has 14 residues.